Below are 29 T cell receptor beta chains sequenced from a single sample in a study of patients and donors after allogeneic stem cell transplantation. MiXCR, applied by TCRdb to the RT-PCR reads, yields one record per CDR3 protein. This table has 800,000 to 1,000,000 distinct CDR3 sequences, approximately 18% appearing once. Material for sequencing was blood, either unsorted or a sorted T cell fraction (not recorded which). Receptor source: a human donor who was either an allogeneic HSCT recipient or a stem cell or donor lymphocyte infusion donor (not recorded which). It is not recorded whose cells these are; they may come from a transplant donor.

This CDR3 is CASSRDLSYEQYF. The CDR3 DNA follows: TGTGCCAGCAGCCGGGACTTAAGCTACGAGCAGTACTTC. The chain combines TRBV4-2 with TRBJ2-7; a possible D gene is TRBD2 (6 bases). CDR1 LGHNA and CDR2 YNFKEQ come from the germline V gene. CDR3 length: 13 residues. V lost 4 bases and J lost 3, with 10 bases in between.

The chain links TRBV18 to TRBJ2-2; possibly TRBD1 or TRBD2 for D (5 bases each). V gave up 4 bases and J gave up 1 base, with 13 bases separating them. The CDR3 runs 16 residues. In germline, CDR1 is KGHSH, CDR2 LQKENI. The CDR3 here is CASSQRTRQNTGELFF. The CDR3 DNA reads as TGTGCCAGCTCACAGCGGACACGGCAGAACACCGGGGAGCTGTTTTTT.

This clonotype has a handful of counts. As DNA, the CDR3 is TGTGCCAGCAACCGGGGAGGCGTTTACGAGCAGTACTTC. This gives the protein CASNRGGVYEQYF. J is TRBJ2-7 and V is TRBV7-9; a weak D match, TRBD2 (6 bases). This CDR3 has 13 amino acids. V was shortened by 7 bases and J by 4 bases, with 14 bases between the two germline ends. From germline, CDR1 is SEHNR and CDR2 FQNEAQ (reference sequence).

The chain is built from TRBV29-1 and TRBJ1-2, with a tentative D call TRBD1 (6 bases). V was cut by 3 bases and J by 5 bases, with 13 bases left in between. Looked up from germline, CDR1 is SQVTM and CDR2 is ANQGSEA. This CDR3 comprises 13 residues. The CDR3 loop is CSVDGGRWYGYTF. The CDR3 DNA sequence: TGCAGCGTTGATGGGGGCCGGTGGTATGGCTACACCTTC.

The sample holds one count of this clonotype. This chain joins TRBV7-9 and TRBJ2-3; 7 nucleotides line up with TRBD1. Germline V CDR1 and CDR2: SEHNR, FQNEAQ (reference sequence). The CDR3 is 16 amino acids. J lost 6 bases, V lost 4 bases, and 13 bases had no gene match. CDR3 in DNA: TGTGCCAGCAGCTACATGACAGGGTCTTTGTTTGATACGCAGTATTTT. Residues: CASSYMTGSLFDTQYF.

The chain couples TRBV24-1 to TRBJ2-1; 8 nucleotides align to TRBD2. Germline V gives CDR1 KGHDR, CDR2 SFDVKD. The V segment lost 3 bases and the J segment 1 base; nucleotides outside the gene matches: 10. The CDR3 length is 18 residues. CDR3 protein: CATSDRRGTSLSYNEQFF. Written as DNA, the CDR3 is TGTGCCACCAGTGATCGAAGAGGGACTAGTCTTTCCTACAATGAGCAGTTCTTC.

V is TRBV11-3 and J is TRBJ2-5, with 15 bases matching TRBD2. The CDR3 is made up of 16 amino acids. Germline values: CDR1 SGHNT, CDR2 YENEEA. With 5 bases clipped from V and 5 bases from J, the junction kept 6 bases outside the gene matches. For the CDR3, the DNA is TGTGCCAGCAGCCCGGGACTAGCGGGGGGCAGTGAGACCCAGTACTTC. Translation: CASSPGLAGGSETQYF.

This clonotype was counted a few times. V is TRBV18 and J is TRBJ1-1; D may be TRBD1 (6 bases). CDR3 length: 16 residues. The germline CDR1 and CDR2 sequences are KGHSH and LQKENI. Trimming took 3 bases from V and 5 from J, leaving 19 bases between them. The CDR3 loop reads CASSPTWTVRSTEAFF. In DNA form, the CDR3 reads TGTGCCAGCTCACCTACTTGGACAGTCCGAAGTACTGAAGCTTTCTTT.

The rearrangement joins TRBV11-3 to TRBJ2-1; the match to TRBD2 covers 13 bases. This CDR3 is 16 amino acids long. The V segment lost 1 base and the J segment 7 bases; nucleotides outside the gene matches: 4. The V gene's germline CDR1 is SGHNT and CDR2 YENEEA. CDR3 in amino acids: CASSLVLAGGWNEQFF. The CDR3 DNA reads as TGTGCCAGCAGCTTAGTACTAGCGGGAGGGTGGAATGAGCAGTTCTTC. Full variable domain (missing parts from reference TRBV11-3 and TRBJ2-1): EAGVVQSPRYKIIEKKQPVAFWCNPISGHNTLYWYLQNLGQGPELLIRYENEEAVDDSQLPKDRFSAERLKGVDSTLKIQPAELGDSAVYLCASSLVLAGGWNEQFFGPGTRLTVL.

This clonotype was counted a few times. The V and J genes are TRBV28 and TRBJ2-3; no firm D call. The CDR3 has 13 residues. CDR1 is MDHEN and CDR2 is SYDVKM in the germline V gene. Trimming removed 5 bases from V and 8 bases from J, with 14 bases in between. Here the CDR3 reads CASSPRRVVTQYF. In DNA, the CDR3 is TGTGCCAGCAGTCCCCGTAGGGTAGTTACGCAGTATTTT. Drawing the rest from reference TRBV28 and TRBJ2-3, the complete variable domain is DVKVTQSSRYLVKRTGEKVFLECVQDMDHENMFWYRQDPGLGLRLIYFSYDVKMKEKGDIPEGYSVSREKKERFSLILESASTNQTSMYLCASSPRRVVTQYFGPGTRLTVL.

This clonotype was observed a handful of times. The chain has TRBV5-6 and TRBJ2-3; TRBD2 aligns across 14 bases. After removal of 4 bases from V and 4 bases from J, the junction contained 5 bases not matched to a gene. This CDR3 spans 16 amino acids. From germline, CDR1 is SGHDT and CDR2 YYEEEE. The CDR3 region has the DNA TGTGCCAGCAGCCGACTAGCGGGAGGGAGGCCAGATACGCAGTATTTT. This sequence encodes CASSRLAGGRPDTQYF.

Ten or more counts support this clonotype. The J gene is TRBJ2-7, the V gene TRBV29-1; 11 positions agree with TRBD1. V lost 3 bases to trimming and J lost 3 bases; unmatched junction nucleotides: 7. The CDR3 is 15 amino acids. The germline gives CDR1 SQVTM, CDR2 ANQGSEA. The CDR3 loop is CSVEGTGGTNYEQYF. The CDR3 DNA sequence: TGCAGCGTTGAGGGGACAGGGGGAACCAACTACGAGCAGTACTTC.

This clonotype appeared a few times. The rearrangement links TRBV7-3 to TRBJ2-1; TRBD2 matches at 14 bases. This CDR3 has 17 residues. Germline-derived CDR1 and CDR2 are SGHTA and FQGTGA. V shed 0 bases, J shed 9 bases, and the junction held 7 bases outside the gene matches. The CDR3 coding sequence is TGTGCCAGCAGCTTAACATCTTTTGGACTAGCGGGAGGTGAGCAGTTCTTC. It encodes CASSLTSFGLAGGEQFF.

This clonotype was counted at least ten times. The rearrangement joins TRBV20-1 to TRBJ1-1, with TRBD1 identical over 8 bases. The CDR3 runs to 17 residues. Trimming at V came to 1 base and at J to 3 bases, leaving 13 bases not matched to a gene. CDR1 DFQATT and CDR2 SNEGSKA come from the germline V gene (reference sequence). The CDR3 DNA sequence: TGCAGTGCTAGAGTTCGGACAGGGAAGGTGGGGGACACTGAAGCTTTCTTT. Encoded protein: CSARVRTGKVGDTEAFF.

The chain joins TRBV6-5 to TRBJ2-5; the D gene is possibly TRBD1 (6 bases). V gave up 2 bases and J gave up 5 bases, with 15 bases separating them. The CDR3 extends over 15 amino acids. CDR1 is MNHEY and CDR2 is SVGAGI in the germline V gene. CDR3 residues: CASSYVRGNDETQYF. In DNA, the CDR3 is TGTGCCAGCAGTTACGTCAGGGGAAACGATGAGACCCAGTACTTC.

This chain links TRBV5-1 with TRBJ1-4; a possible D gene is TRBD1 (6 bases). Trimming took off 1 base at V and 7 bases at J, with 20 bases between the two ends. This CDR3 region has 17 residues. From germline, CDR1 is SGHRS and CDR2 YFSETQ. The CDR3 sequence is CASSLWVTAGAGEKLFF. The CDR3 DNA reads as TGCGCCAGCAGCTTGTGGGTAACGGCAGGGGCTGGTGAAAAACTGTTTTTT.

This clonotype was picked up a small number of times. V and J are TRBV7-9 and TRBJ2-1, with a tentative D call TRBD1 (5 bases). The CDR3 loop spans 13 amino acids. V was clipped by 8 bases and J by 12 bases, with 20 bases between them. Per germline, CDR1 SEHNR and CDR2 FQNEAQ (reference sequence). CDR3 in DNA: TGTGCCAGCCAATCAAGGGTTCCCCAGGGGCAGTTCTTC. This encodes CASQSRVPQGQFF.

CDR3 DNA: TGCGCCAGCAGCCCGCGGCAGGGCGTGGGGCCCCAGCATTTT. Translation gives CASSPRQGVGPQHF. The chain uses TRBV4-3 and TRBJ1-5; D is perhaps TRBD1 (5 bases). V was trimmed by 4 bases and J by 9 bases, leaving 16 bases between them. Germline lookup yields CDR1 LGHNA and CDR2 YSLEER. CDR3 length: 14 residues.

This clonotype has more than one count but fewer than ten. The chain links TRBV5-1 to TRBJ2-3; 8 nucleotides agree with TRBD2. Germline-derived CDR1 and CDR2 are SGHRS and YFSETQ. The ends lost 0 bases at V and 4 bases at J; junction bases unmatched: 10. CDR3 length equals 17 residues. The CDR3: CASSLGPSGSLADTQYF. For the CDR3, the DNA is TGCGCCAGCAGCTTGGGACCCAGCGGGAGCCTCGCAGATACGCAGTATTTT.

This chain uses TRBV6-2 or TRBV6-3 with TRBJ2-1; TRBD2 matches at 11 bases. The CDR3 is 15 residues long. Trimming at V came to 6 bases and at J to 9 bases, leaving 10 bases not matched to a gene. Germline values: CDR1 MNHEY, CDR2 SVGEGT. CDR3 in DNA: TGTGCCAGCAGCCTAGCGGGAGGCGGGCGGACTGAGCAGTTCTTC. Protein: CASSLAGGGRTEQFF.

In its sample, this clonotype was seen a few times. The gene calls are TRBV7-9 and TRBJ2-3; D is possibly TRBD1 or TRBD2 (7 bases each). CDR1 and CDR2 (germline): SEHNR, FQNEAQ (reference sequence). Trimming stripped 5 bases from V and 3 bases from J, with 21 bases between. The CDR3 consists of 17 residues. The CDR3 loop reads CASSHRAQGGSTDTQYF. For the CDR3, the DNA is TGTGCCAGCAGCCACAGAGCGCAGGGGGGGTCGACAGATACGCAGTATTTT.

This clonotype was found a few times. The rearrangement links TRBV20-1 to TRBJ2-1; 9 bases agree with TRBD2. Trimming removed 0 bases from V and 6 bases from J; junction bases left unmatched: 3. From germline, CDR1 is DFQATT and CDR2 SNEGSKA (reference sequence). The CDR3 runs 14 residues. The DNA of the CDR3 is TGCAGTGCTAGAGAATGGCGGGAGGGCAATGAGCAGTTCTTC. Residues: CSAREWREGNEQFF.

The genes are TRBV12-3 or TRBV12-4 and TRBJ2-6; TRBD1 matches at 7 bases. Unmatched junction bases numbered 3, after V lost 1 base and J lost 0 bases. The CDR3 is 17 amino acids. CDR3 sequence: CASSLGTGRSGANVLTF. The DNA of the CDR3 is TGTGCCAGCAGTTTAGGGACAGGACGCTCTGGGGCCAACGTCCTGACTTTC.

This clonotype was seen a few times. This chain uses TRBV7-2 with TRBJ2-3; possibly TRBD2 for D (6 bases). The CDR3 contains 16 residues. Trimming shortened V by 5 bases and J by 0 bases, and 15 bases separated the two germline ends. The germline V gene encodes CDR1 SGHTA and CDR2 FQGNSA. CDR3 in DNA: TGTGCCAGCAGCCTGCGAGGAGGGACTAGCACAGATACGCAGTATTTT. Translating it yields CASSLRGGTSTDTQYF. The variable domain in full, completed from reference TRBV7-2 and TRBJ2-3, reads GAGVSQSPSNKVTEKGKDVELRCDPISGHTALYWYRQSLGQGLEFLIYFQGNSAPDKSGLPSDRFSAERTGGSVSTLTIQRTQQEDSAVYLCASSLRGGTSTDTQYFGPGTRLTVL.

The genes are TRBV29-1 and TRBJ2-7, with D possibly called TRBD1 or TRBD2 (5 bases each). Looked up from germline, CDR1 is SQVTM and CDR2 is ANQGSEA. The CDR3 runs 13 residues. The V end was cut by 5 bases, the J end by 3 bases, with 14 bases between. CDR3 sequence (DNA): TGCAGCGTTCCGGGACCGTCAAACTACGAGCAGTACTTC. Its translation: CSVPGPSNYEQYF.

The chain is built from TRBV6-2 or TRBV6-3 and TRBJ2-7; 13 bases line up with TRBD2. V lost 1 base, J lost 5 bases, and 8 bases stayed unmatched. The CDR3 loop spans 17 amino acids. The germline V gene encodes CDR1 MNHEY and CDR2 SVGEGT. The CDR3 coding sequence is TGTGCCAGCAGTTACTTACCGACTAGCGGGAGGACCCACGAGCAGTACTTC. It translates to CASSYLPTSGRTHEQYF.

The chain employs TRBV2 and TRBJ1-2, with TRBD1 identical over 8 bases. The CDR3 consists of 15 residues. After removal of 6 bases from V and 4 bases from J, the junction contained 10 bases not matched to a gene. Per germline, CDR1 SNHLY and CDR2 FYNNEI. This CDR3 reads CASRNRGTTGYGYTF. DNA of the CDR3: TGTGCCAGCAGAAACAGGGGGACGACGGGCTATGGCTACACCTTC.

This clonotype was detected many times. The chain has TRBV12-3 or TRBV12-4 and TRBJ1-3; no reliable D call. The V and J ends lost 2 bases and 0 bases respectively, with 8 bases between them. The CDR3 extends over 15 amino acids. DNA of the CDR3: TGTGCCAGCAGTTTATTGGGCAACTCTGGAAACACCATATATTTT. As protein: CASSLLGNSGNTIYF.

This sequence joins TRBV15 and TRBJ1-6; 8 nucleotides agree with TRBD1. CDR1 LNHNV and CDR2 YYDKDF come from the germline V gene (reference sequence). With V trimmed by 2 bases and J by 7 bases, 7 bases remained unmatched. This CDR3 contains 16 residues. The DNA for the CDR3 is TGTGCCACCAGCAGATCCCGACAGGGGAGAAATTCACCCCTCCACTTT. Translating it yields CATSRSRQGRNSPLHF.